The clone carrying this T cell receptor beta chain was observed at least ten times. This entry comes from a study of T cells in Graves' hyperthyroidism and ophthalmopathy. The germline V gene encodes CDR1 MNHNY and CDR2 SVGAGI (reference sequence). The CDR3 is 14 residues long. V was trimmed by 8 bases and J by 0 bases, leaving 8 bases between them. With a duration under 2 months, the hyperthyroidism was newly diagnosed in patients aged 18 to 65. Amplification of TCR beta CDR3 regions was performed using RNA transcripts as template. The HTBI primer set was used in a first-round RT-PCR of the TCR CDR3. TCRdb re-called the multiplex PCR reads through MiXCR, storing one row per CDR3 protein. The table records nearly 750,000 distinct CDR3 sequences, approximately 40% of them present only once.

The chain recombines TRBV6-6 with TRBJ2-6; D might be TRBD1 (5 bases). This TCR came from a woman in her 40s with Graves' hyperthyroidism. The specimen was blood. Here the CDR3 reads CASRQSSGANVLTF. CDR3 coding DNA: TGTGCCAGCCGACAGAGCTCTGGGGCCAACGTCCTGACTTTC.